This TCR beta chain was captured by sequencing in a study of blood T cells in healthy people across ages. Study as a whole: Researchers report that template switching captured about one barcoded beta molecule per two T cells. General study findings and limits: Naive T cell percentage strongly correlated with TCR beta diversity. Greater diversity and more naive CD4+ cells were seen in long-lived donors than in aged donors.

As for this clonotype: Its matching antigen is unknown. The junction departs from the called germline gene at one end, perhaps through a read error.

Alongside a J-beta primer mix, a sample-barcoded 5' primer served in a second PCR lasting about 7 to 12 cycles. Researchers report that a template-switch adaptor with 12 random nucleotides tagged each cDNA molecule. Each CDR3 protein gets one entry after TCRdb re-called the 5' RACE reads with MiXCR. The repertoire holds around 1,700,000 distinct CDR3 sequences, with 28% as singletons. This clonotype was sampled from a woman aged 25 to 45 in good health. The sequencing sample was made of blood.

The CDR3 sequence is CASSFEPLETQYF. The CDR3 DNA sequence: TGTGCTAGCAGCTTCGAACCTCTTGAGACCCAGTACTTC. The chain has TRBV7-9 and TRBJ2-5; D gene unclear. In germline, CDR1 is SEHNR, CDR2 FQNEAQ (reference sequence). CDR3 size: 13 residues.